These T cell receptor delta chains were read from a single sample in a study of gamma-delta T cells after stem cell transplantation. TCRdb re-called the RT-PCR reads with CATT. Of approximately 1,100 delta-chain clones in the sample, more than 30% were seen once. The sequenced sample was gamma-delta T cells. The receptors derive from a human donor. It is not recorded whose cells these are; they may come from a transplant donor. Each CDR3 is given with its conserved first and last residue.

j_gene: TRDJ1; v_gene: TRDV1; CDR3aa: CALGEDDPSYWGEHTDKLIF
j_gene: TRDJ1; v_gene: TRDV2; CDR3aa: CACDPVDRSYTDKLIF
j_gene: TRDJ1; v_gene: TRDV2; CDR3aa: CACDTILGDTRGTDKLIF
j_gene: TRDJ1; v_gene: TRDV2; CDR3aa: CACDTVAWGIRRVTDKLIF
j_gene: TRDJ1; v_gene: TRDV2; CDR3aa: CASDTILGDTRGTDKLIF
j_gene: TRDJ1; v_gene: TRDV2; CDR3aa: CACDTPFIGVSYTDKLIF
j_gene: TRDJ3; v_gene: TRDV2; CDR3aa: CACDTAFGGYASSWDTRQMFF
j_gene: .; v_gene: TRDV2; CDR3aa: CACDSLLGDTLTDKLIF
j_gene: TRDJ1; v_gene: TRDV2; CDR3aa: CACDTVSLGDTGTDKLIF
j_gene: TRDJ1; v_gene: TRDV2; CDR3aa: CACDGVLGDTRDSYTDKLIF
j_gene: TRDJ1; v_gene: TRDV2; CDR3aa: CACDTVKSRTGGLIDKLIF
j_gene: TRDJ1; v_gene: TRDV2; CDR3aa: CACDPLLGDTRADKLIF
j_gene: TRDJ1; v_gene: TRDV1; CDR3aa: CALGAPGTYWGIRVFGTDKLIF
j_gene: TRDJ1; v_gene: TRDV2; CDR3aa: CACDTLGEEDKLIF
j_gene: TRDJ1; v_gene: TRDV2; CDR3aa: CACDPVSYRTGGYVGTDKLIF
j_gene: TRDJ1; v_gene: TRDV1; CDR3aa: CALGWNGWPFPTLGDTGDTDKLIF
j_gene: TRDJ1; v_gene: TRDV1; CDR3aa: CALGESRRLAPTENWGILTPTDKLIF
j_gene: TRDJ1; v_gene: TRDV2; CDR3aa: CACDRLGDTRYTDKLIF
j_gene: TRDJ1; v_gene: TRDV2; CDR3aa: CACDPLGDTSATDKLIF
j_gene: TRDJ1; v_gene: TRDV1; CDR3aa: CALGEGPFLPAIDWGIWRADKLIF
j_gene: TRDJ1; v_gene: TRDV2; CDR3aa: CACDTVIRGTDKLIF
j_gene: TRDJ2; v_gene: TRDV2; CDR3aa: CACDTVGDTLTAQLFF
j_gene: TRDJ1; v_gene: TRDV2; CDR3aa: CACDQVLGDTQYTDKLIF
j_gene: TRDJ1; v_gene: TRDV2; CDR3aa: CACVGLPKGDTTDKLIF
j_gene: TRDJ1; v_gene: TRDV1; CDR3aa: CALGAARRFWGGISTDKLIF
j_gene: TRDJ1; v_gene: TRDV2; CDR3aa: CACDTGSLWGTNTDKLIF
j_gene: TRDJ1; v_gene: TRDV1; CDR3aa: CALGEKPFPWGWGILDDKLIF
j_gene: TRDJ1; v_gene: TRDV2; CDR3aa: CACDTVGGSDKLIF
j_gene: TRDJ1; v_gene: TRDV2; CDR3aa: CACDTLGIRGDTDKLIF
j_gene: TRDJ3; v_gene: TRDV2; CDR3aa: CACDTAGGSLSWDTRQMFF
j_gene: TRDJ1; v_gene: TRDV2; CDR3aa: CACDSIGDIATDKLIF
j_gene: TRDJ1; v_gene: TRDV2; CDR3aa: CACDTVQPSRGYTDKLIF
j_gene: TRDJ1; v_gene: TRDV2; CDR3aa: CASDWVLLGDTRTDKLIF
j_gene: TRDJ3; v_gene: TRDV2; CDR3aa: CACDTGGITGSSWDTPQMFF
j_gene: TRDJ1; v_gene: TRDV2; CDR3aa: CACDQLGLKDDKLIF
j_gene: TRDJ1; v_gene: TRDV2; CDR3aa: CACDIWGQYTDKLIF
j_gene: TRDJ1; v_gene: TRDV1; CDR3aa: CALAGKGDLPWVGPYTDKLIF
j_gene: TRDJ1; v_gene: TRDV2; CDR3aa: CACDTVNRWSADKLIF
j_gene: TRDJ1; v_gene: TRDV2; CDR3aa: CACDGMLGVLDTDKLIF
j_gene: TRDJ1; v_gene: TRDV2; CDR3aa: CACDPVETGGYAKTDKLIF
j_gene: TRDJ1; v_gene: TRDV2; CDR3aa: CACDYLLGDTTDKLIF
j_gene: TRDJ1; v_gene: TRDV2; CDR3aa: CACDPVDSSYTDKLIF
j_gene: TRDJ1; v_gene: TRDV1; CDR3aa: CALGEVSFLPTWLGDTRRLIF
j_gene: TRDJ1; v_gene: TRDV2; CDR3aa: CACDDFEGTVGSYADNLIF
j_gene: TRDJ3; v_gene: TRDV2; CDR3aa: CACDSTGGYYSWDTRQMFF
j_gene: TRDJ1; v_gene: TRDV1; CDR3aa: CALGDPISPPWGIPSTDKLIF
j_gene: TRDJ1; v_gene: TRDV2; CDR3aa: CACDTGGHPYTDKLIF
j_gene: TRDJ1; v_gene: TRDV2; CDR3aa: CACDTVLGNDKLIF
j_gene: TRDJ1; v_gene: TRDV2; CDR3aa: CACDTVRYPTLEYTDKLIF
j_gene: TRDJ1; v_gene: TRDV1; CDR3aa: CALGEPPGPTWMGEAYTDKLIF
j_gene: TRDJ3; v_gene: TRDV2; CDR3aa: CACDSVLGDTSSCDTRPMFF
j_gene: TRDJ1; v_gene: TRDV2; CDR3aa: CACDKLGDTKATDKLIF